A single sample is the source of the 21 T cell receptor beta chains below, sequenced in a study of CD8+CD57+ T cells in acquired aplastic anemia (dated by TCRdb to between 2018 and 2020). TCRdb shows the sequencer as Illumina HiSeq 2000. Genomic DNA was used as template for profiling of TCR beta VDJ combinations and CDR3 sequences. TCRdb redid the processing of the public reads, applying fastp at Q25 and MiXCR, and retained in-frame beta chains. Rows matching on CDR3 protein sequence are summarized as one entry with the most common DNA and genes. In all, the sample holds 200,000 to 250,000 distinct CDR3 sequences, and 34% of those were seen once. The top ten constitute roughly 1.1% of the sample. Sequencing was carried out using sorted CD4+, CD8+, or CD8+CD57+ T cells (not recorded which) from PBMCs. These receptors were taken from a human donor in good health, serving as a control.

In its sample, this clonotype was seen many times. The J gene is TRBJ2-2, the V gene TRBV15; D gene unclear. Germline assignment: CDR1 LNHNV and CDR2 YYDKDF (reference sequence). The CDR3 loop spans 15 amino acids. Between the trimmed V and J ends, which lost 0 bases and 4 bases, there was a span of 9 bases. CDR3 coding DNA: TGTGCCACCAGCAGAGATCTAGGTGGCACCGGGGAGCTGTTTTTT. This gives the protein CATSRDLGGTGELFF.

This clonotype has at least ten counts. The chain couples TRBV15 to TRBJ2-1, with D possibly called TRBD1 or TRBD2 (6 bases each). Trimming removed 1 base from V and 8 bases from J, with 18 bases in between. CDR1 LNHNV and CDR2 YYDKDF come from the germline V gene (reference sequence). This CDR3 is 16 amino acids long. The CDR3 loop is CATSRGYRDSGDEQFF. The CDR3 DNA follows: TGTGCCACCAGCAGAGGATATCGGGACTCAGGGGATGAGCAGTTCTTC.

This clonotype was counted once. One base away lies a much larger clone, so this may be a sequencing read error. This sequence joins TRBV11-2 and TRBJ1-5, with TRBD1 identical over 10 bases. Germline assignment: CDR1 SGHAT and CDR2 FQNNGV. The CDR3 loop spans 17 amino acids. The V gene end was trimmed by 5 bases and the J gene end by 0 bases; junction bases not matched to a gene: 7. The CDR3 nucleotides are TGTGCCAGCAGCCTCGGGACAGGGGCTTATAGCAATCAGCCCCAGCATTTT. Its translation: CASSLGTGAYSNQPQHF.

This rearrangement joins TRBV28 to TRBJ1-3; 7 nucleotides align to TRBD1. Germline values: CDR1 MDHEN, CDR2 SYDVKM. J gave up 4 bases and V 6 bases, and 9 bases lay outside the gene matches. This CDR3 comprises 15 residues. CDR3 sequence (DNA): TGTGCCAGCAGAAGAGCCGGGACAGTAGGAAACACCATATATTTT. It translates to CASRRAGTVGNTIYF.

This clonotype was seen ten or more times. The genes are TRBV20-1 and TRBJ2-5; the D gene is possibly TRBD1 (6 bases). Trimming took off 6 bases at V and 5 bases at J, with 16 bases between the two ends. Germline assignment: CDR1 DFQATT and CDR2 SNEGSKA (reference sequence). The CDR3 is 13 residues long. CDR3 in amino acids: CSAYDRSSETQYF. For the CDR3, the DNA is TGCAGTGCATACGACAGGTCGTCTGAGACCCAGTACTTC.

This clonotype was counted many times. This chain links TRBV7-7 with TRBJ2-1; 9 bases align to TRBD2. Germline V lookup: CDR1 SSHAT, CDR2 FNYEAQ (reference sequence). The CDR3 has 13 amino acids. The V and J ends lost 5 bases and 11 bases, in that order; junction bases with no gene match: 7. The CDR3 reads CASSAGLAGKQFF. CDR3 in DNA: TGTGCCAGCAGCGCGGGACTAGCCGGTAAGCAGTTCTTC.

A few counts support this clonotype. Just one base apart from a much larger clone, this may be a read error. Here the CDR3 omits its conserved ending phenylalanine or tryptophan, so a read error is the likely source. The rearrangement links TRBV12-3 or TRBV12-4 to TRBJ1-2, with TRBD1 matching over 7 bases. V lost 5 bases to trimming and J lost 6 bases; unmatched junction nucleotides: 9. The CDR3 runs to 14 residues. The CDR3 protein is CASSLDRQGNGYTS. DNA for the CDR3: TGTGCCAGCAGTCTGGATCGACAGGGAAATGGCTACACCTCC.

This clonotype was seen many times. The chain is built from TRBV20-1 and TRBJ1-2; TRBD1 might be the D (5 bases). Between the trimmed V and J ends, which lost 5 bases and 2 bases, there was a span of 9 bases. CDR1 is DFQATT, CDR2 SNEGSKA, per germline (reference sequence). This CDR3 region has 12 residues. CDR3 bases: TGCAGTGCTGGCGACAGAAACTATGGCTACACCTTC. Its translation is CSAGDRNYGYTF.

The chain combines TRBV11-1 with TRBJ2-1; 9 bases are shared with TRBD2. Germline CDR1 and CDR2: SGHAT and FQDESV (reference sequence). Trimming at V came to 4 bases and at J to 2 bases, leaving 3 bases not matched to a gene. The length of the CDR3 is 15 residues. The CDR3 region has the DNA TGTGCCAGCAGCTCGCTAGCGGGGCCCTACAATGAGCAGTTCTTC. Translated: CASSSLAGPYNEQFF.

A remark on this clonotype: This could be a read error, since a much larger clone is one nucleotide away. The chain recombines TRBV7-8 with TRBJ2-2, with D possibly matching TRBD2 (5 bases). CDR3 size: 14 residues. Germline assignment: CDR1 SGHVS and CDR2 FQNEAQ. CDR3 DNA: TGTGCCAGCCACCCTCTGGCGAACACCGGGGAGCCGTTTTTT. Protein product: CASHPLANTGEPFF. Filled out from reference TRBV7-8 and TRBJ2-2, the complete variable domain reads GAGVSQSPRYKVAKRGQDVALRCDPISGHVSLFWYQQALGQGPEFLTYFQNEAQLDKSGLPSDRFFAERPEGSVSTLKIQRTQQEDSAVYLCASHPLANTGEPFFGEGSRLTVL.

The chain is built from TRBV29-1 and TRBJ2-7; 8 bases align to TRBD2. CDR1 and CDR2 from the germline V gene are SQVTM and ANQGSEA. The trim removed 7 bases at V and 3 bases at J, leaving 8 bases unmatched. This CDR3 comprises 13 residues. In DNA, the CDR3 is TGCAGCGCCGGGAGGGGACTCGGCTACGAGCAGTACTTC. Its translation is CSAGRGLGYEQYF.

This clonotype was detected ten times or more. The gene calls are TRBV15 and TRBJ1-5; D call uncertain. CDR1 and CDR2 (germline): LNHNV, YYDKDF (reference sequence). This CDR3 has 12 amino acids. The V end lost 3 bases, the J end lost 9 bases, and 9 bases lay between the germline ends. The DNA for the CDR3 is TGTGCCACCAGCAGCCCCCATGCGCCCCAGCATTTT. Translation: CATSSPHAPQHF.

There are many counts of this clonotype. The chain uses TRBV20-1 and TRBJ2-3, with no clear D. From germline, CDR1 is DFQATT and CDR2 SNEGSKA (reference sequence). V was pared by 2 bases and J by 3 bases, with 6 bases between. The CDR3 length is 12 residues. The CDR3 region is CSARIGTDTQYF. Written as DNA, the CDR3 is TGCAGTGCTAGAATTGGAACAGATACGCAGTATTTT.

Ten or more counts support this clonotype. The chain recombines TRBV6-1 with TRBJ1-2; a possible D gene is TRBD1 (5 bases). The CDR3 loop spans 13 amino acids. Germline values: CDR1 MNHNS, CDR2 SASEGT. V lost 6 bases and J 4 bases, leaving 12 bases between the germline ends. The CDR3: CASRRGGGYGYTF. The CDR3 DNA follows: TGTGCCAGCAGAAGGGGCGGAGGCTATGGCTACACCTTC.

On this clonotype: One end of the junction fails to match germline, which may point to a read error. This chain joins TRBV30 and TRBJ2-3; 9 bases line up with TRBD2. Germline-derived CDR1 and CDR2 are GTSNPN and SVGIG (reference sequence). CDR3 size: 14 residues. CDR3 sequence (DNA): TGTGCCTGGGGTGTAAGCGGGGGGACAGATACGCAGTATTTT. It specifies CAWGVSGGTDTQYF.

In regard to this clonotype: Being one base from a much bigger clone, this may be a read error. The chain employs TRBV7-9 and TRBJ1-3; D is uncertain. Trimming stripped 0 bases from V and 0 bases from J, with 6 bases between. The CDR3 runs 15 residues. Germline assignment: CDR1 SEHNR and CDR2 FQNEAQ (reference sequence). The DNA of the CDR3 is TGTGCCAGCAGCTTAGCAGGAGACTCTGGAAACACCATATATTTT. Encoded protein: CASSLAGDSGNTIYF. Together with reference TRBV7-9 and TRBJ1-3, the CDR3 gives the full variable domain: DTGVSQNPRHKITKRGQNVTFRCDPISEHNRLYWYRQTLGQGPEFLTYFQNEAQLEKSRLLSDRFSAERPKGSFSTLEIQRTEQGDSAMYLCASSLAGDSGNTIYFGEGSWLTVV.

This clonotype appeared once. CDR3 in DNA: TGTGCCAGCCGGGACAGGGGACTAAACTATGGCTACACCTTC. It yields the protein CASRDRGLNYGYTF. V is TRBV2 and J is TRBJ1-2; 10 bases match TRBD1. The CDR3 totals 14 residues. V lost 8 bases, J lost 2 bases, and 5 bases stayed unmatched. Germline CDR1 and CDR2: SNHLY and FYNNEI.

V is TRBV6-1 and J is TRBJ2-2; 8 bases agree with TRBD1. The V gene end was trimmed by 3 bases and the J gene end by 3 bases; junction bases not matched to a gene: 6. In germline, CDR1 is MNHNS, CDR2 SASEGT. The length of the CDR3 is 16 residues. CDR3: CASSDSGGLDTGELFF. CDR3 coding DNA: TGTGCCAGCAGTGATTCAGGGGGCTTAGACACCGGGGAGCTGTTTTTT.

The chain is built from TRBV2 and TRBJ2-2; the match to TRBD1 covers 8 bases. The CDR3 runs to 13 residues. J gave up 7 bases and V 4 bases, and 2 bases lay outside the gene matches. Germline V CDR1 and CDR2: SNHLY, FYNNEI. The CDR3 loop reads CASSADRDGELFF. Written as DNA, the CDR3 is TGTGCCAGCAGTGCGGACAGGGACGGGGAGCTGTTTTTT.

This clonotype has ten or more counts. J is TRBJ1-5 and V is TRBV11-1; 7 bases agree with TRBD1. The length of the CDR3 is 18 residues. The germline V gene has CDR1 SGHAT and CDR2 FQDESV (reference sequence). V dropped 3 bases and J dropped 0; count of bases not matched to a gene: 11. CDR3 coding DNA: TGTGCCAGCAGCTTGGGAGGGGGCCGCGAGTATAGCAATCAGCCCCAGCATTTT. It encodes CASSLGGGREYSNQPQHF. Drawing the rest from reference TRBV11-1 and TRBJ1-5, the complete variable domain is EAEVAQSPRYKITEKSQAVAFWCDPISGHATLYWYRQILGQGPELLVQFQDESVVDDSQLPKDRFSAERLKGVDSTLKIQPAELGDSAMYLCASSLGGGREYSNQPQHFGDGTRLSIL.

This clonotype has a single count. The chain carries TRBV29-1 and TRBJ2-7; TRBD1 matches at 8 bases. Germline V CDR1 and CDR2: SQVTM, ANQGSEA. The CDR3 totals 14 residues. Trimming at V came to 6 bases and at J to 3 bases, leaving 10 bases not matched to a gene. The CDR3: CSVLVRTGNYEQYF. In DNA form, the CDR3 reads TGCAGCGTCCTCGTTAGGACAGGGAACTACGAGCAGTACTTC.